What follows are 16 T cell receptor beta chains derived from one specimen sequenced in a study of early T cells in non-severe SARS-CoV-2 infection. TCRdb processed the 5' RACE reads anew with MiXCR; each CDR3 protein has one entry. The repertoire has about 77,000 distinct CDR3 sequences, 9.5% to 15% of them found once; the top ten carry 15% to 18%. The sequencing used whole blood, collected at baseline. The receptors shown here come from an adult who was a healthcare worker with PCR-confirmed SARS-CoV-2 infection or an uninfected control (not recorded which). The donor label of this sample is uncertain.

The V and J genes are TRBV6-1 and TRBJ2-2, with TRBD1 as a possible D gene (5 bases). The CDR3 runs 14 residues. CDR1 is MNHNS, CDR2 SASEGT, per germline. CDR3 DNA: TGTGCTCTCAGCCCCAGGGCATACACCGGGGAGCTGTTTTTT. Encoded protein: CALSPRAYTGELFF.

This clonotype has more than one count but fewer than ten. This rearrangement joins TRBV6-5 to TRBJ1-3, with 9 bases lining up with TRBD1. This CDR3 spans 16 amino acids. Germline V gene lookup returns CDR1 MNHEY and CDR2 SVGAGI. J was trimmed by 2 bases and V by 4 bases; bases with no gene match: 6. CDR3 sequence: CASSLSGTGPGNTIYF. The DNA of the CDR3 is TGTGCCAGCAGTTTATCCGGGACAGGGCCTGGAAACACCATATATTTT.

The rearrangement links TRBV9 to TRBJ2-1; D gene uncertain. The CDR3 covers 15 residues. Germline CDR1 and CDR2: SGDLS and YYNGEE. The V end was cut by 4 bases, the J end by 2 bases, with 13 bases between. CDR3 nucleotides: TGTGCCAGCAGCCCGACACGTCACCCCTACAATGAGCAGTTCTTC. Translation gives CASSPTRHPYNEQFF.

This chain connects TRBV6-2 or TRBV6-3 to TRBJ2-1, with TRBD2 matching over 10 bases. The germline gives CDR1 MNHEY, CDR2 SVGEGT. V was pared by 5 bases and J by 6 bases, with 10 bases of the junction left unmatched. The CDR3 spans 16 residues. Written as DNA, the CDR3 is TGTGCCAGCAGTCCCAGCGGGGGGGCCGCGGGCAATGAGCAGTTCTTC. It encodes CASSPSGGAAGNEQFF.

This clonotype was found a few times. This chain joins TRBV20-1 and TRBJ2-3; D is ambiguous. The CDR3 sequence is 8 residues long. Trimming shortened V by 6 bases and J by 9 bases, and 4 bases separated the two germline ends. The germline gives CDR1 DFQATT, CDR2 SNEGSKA (reference sequence). This chain's CDR3 is CSAPTQYF. The DNA for the CDR3 is TGCAGTGCGCCAACGCAGTATTTT.

J is TRBJ1-2 and V is TRBV7-8; possibly TRBD1 for D (5 bases). The CDR3 extends over 15 amino acids. V lost 0 bases, J lost 2 bases, and 10 bases lay in between. The germline V gene encodes CDR1 SGHVS and CDR2 FQNEAQ. Here the CDR3 DNA reads TGTGCCAGCAGCTTAGCGACGACAGCGAACTATGGCTACACCTTC. Its translation is CASSLATTANYGYTF.

This clonotype was recorded a few times. The chain joins TRBV4-3 to TRBJ1-2, with TRBD1 as a possible D gene (6 bases). Trimming took off 0 bases at V and 3 bases at J, with 17 bases between the two ends. Germline CDR1 LGHNA, CDR2 YSLEER. This CDR3 has 17 amino acids. CDR3 sequence reads: CASSQDAEGEWYYGYTF. In nucleotides, the CDR3 is TGCGCCAGCAGCCAAGATGCGGAGGGGGAGTGGTACTATGGCTACACCTTC.

This clonotype was found a few times. The chain combines TRBV4-2 with TRBJ2-7; 9 nucleotides line up with TRBD2. CDR1 is LGHNA, CDR2 YNFKEQ, per germline. V trimming: 0 bases; J trimming: 4 bases; junction bases outside the gene matches: 4. There are 15 residues in the CDR3. The DNA for the CDR3 is TGTGCCAGCAGCCAAGATCCTAGCGGGGAGTACGAGCAGTACTTC. This sequence encodes CASSQDPSGEYEQYF.

The genes are TRBV18 and TRBJ2-5; weak D call: TRBD2 (7 bases). V was trimmed by 8 bases and J by 5 bases, leaving 12 bases between them. The CDR3 is made up of 12 amino acids. Germline-derived CDR1 and CDR2 are KGHSH and LQKENI. CDR3 protein: CASRGAGETQYF. The CDR3 region has the DNA TGTGCCAGCCGGGGGGCCGGTGAGACCCAGTACTTC. Filled out from reference TRBV18 and TRBJ2-5, the complete variable domain reads NAGVMQNPRHLVRRRGQEARLRCSPMKGHSHVYWYRQLPEEGLKFMVYLQKENIIDESGMPKERFSAEFPKEGPSILRIQQVVRGDSAAYFCASRGAGETQYFGPGTRLLVL.

This clonotype was seen many times. One junction end disagrees with the germline gene, perhaps due to a read error. CDR3 sequence (DNA): TGTGCCAGCAGCTTAGGAGGCGGGACTAGGTCCCACTTC. Its translation is CASSLGGGTRSHF. The chain is built from TRBV11-2 and TRBJ2-1; 8 bases are a match to TRBD2. This CDR3 contains 13 residues. The germline V gene has CDR1 SGHAT and CDR2 FQNNGV.

This sequence joins TRBV7-8 and TRBJ1-1, with D maybe TRBD1 (5 bases). This CDR3 is 13 amino acids long. In germline, CDR1 is SGHVS, CDR2 FQNEAQ. V lost 5 bases and J 5 bases, leaving 12 bases between the germline ends. CDR3 amino acids: CASSRGGRTEAFF. DNA for the CDR3: TGTGCCAGCAGCAGGGGAGGGAGGACTGAAGCTTTCTTT. Full variable domain (missing parts from reference TRBV7-8 and TRBJ1-1): GAGVSQSPRYKVAKRGQDVALRCDPISGHVSLFWYQQALGQGPEFLTYFQNEAQLDKSGLPSDRFFAERPEGSVSTLKIQRTQQEDSAVYLCASSRGGRTEAFFGQGTRLTVV.

V and J are TRBV24-1 and TRBJ2-3; D possibly uses TRBD1 or TRBD2 (6 bases each). This CDR3 is built from 16 residues. Germline loops: CDR1 KGHDR, CDR2 SFDVKD. V lost 3 bases and J lost 3, with 15 bases in between. The CDR3 protein is CATSDLRGQVTDTQYF. CDR3 nucleotide sequence: TGTGCCACCAGTGATCTACGGGGGCAAGTTACAGATACGCAGTATTTT.

The chain carries TRBV21-1 and TRBJ2-3; the table assigns TRBD1, which was not confirmed against the DNA. TRBV21-1 is a documented pseudogene. The CDR3 is 11 amino acids. The CDR3 DNA reads TGTGCCAGCCGTCGGGACCCTAGCGTCTATTTT. Its protein is CASRRDPSVYF.

This clonotype was seen more than once but under ten times. The V and J genes are TRBV27 and TRBJ2-7; D uncertain. The CDR3 loop spans 13 amino acids. Germline CDR1 MNHEY, CDR2 SMNVEV (reference sequence). V was clipped by 8 bases and J by 0 bases, with 11 bases between them. The CDR3 sequence is CASSPPGSYEQYF. The CDR3 region has the DNA TGTGCCAGCTCCCCACCGGGCTCCTACGAGCAGTACTTC.

This clonotype was observed a handful of times. The chain combines TRBV19 with TRBJ1-5; no clear D. The CDR3 totals 13 residues. The germline gives CDR1 LNHDA, CDR2 SQIVND (reference sequence). Trimming took 9 bases from V and 0 from J, leaving 9 bases between them. The CDR3 protein is CASRAFSNQPQHF. CDR3 nucleotides: TGTGCCAGCCGGGCTTTTAGCAATCAGCCCCAGCATTTT.

This clonotype was seen ten or more times. The chain links TRBV6-6 to TRBJ1-1; perhaps TRBD1 as D (5 bases). Trimming removed 0 bases from V and 4 bases from J, with 12 bases in between. Germline V lookup: CDR1 MNHNY, CDR2 SVGAGI (reference sequence). The CDR3 length is 15 residues. CDR3: CASSYSWGSSTEAFF. DNA of the CDR3: TGTGCCAGCAGTTACTCGTGGGGCAGTAGCACTGAAGCTTTCTTT.